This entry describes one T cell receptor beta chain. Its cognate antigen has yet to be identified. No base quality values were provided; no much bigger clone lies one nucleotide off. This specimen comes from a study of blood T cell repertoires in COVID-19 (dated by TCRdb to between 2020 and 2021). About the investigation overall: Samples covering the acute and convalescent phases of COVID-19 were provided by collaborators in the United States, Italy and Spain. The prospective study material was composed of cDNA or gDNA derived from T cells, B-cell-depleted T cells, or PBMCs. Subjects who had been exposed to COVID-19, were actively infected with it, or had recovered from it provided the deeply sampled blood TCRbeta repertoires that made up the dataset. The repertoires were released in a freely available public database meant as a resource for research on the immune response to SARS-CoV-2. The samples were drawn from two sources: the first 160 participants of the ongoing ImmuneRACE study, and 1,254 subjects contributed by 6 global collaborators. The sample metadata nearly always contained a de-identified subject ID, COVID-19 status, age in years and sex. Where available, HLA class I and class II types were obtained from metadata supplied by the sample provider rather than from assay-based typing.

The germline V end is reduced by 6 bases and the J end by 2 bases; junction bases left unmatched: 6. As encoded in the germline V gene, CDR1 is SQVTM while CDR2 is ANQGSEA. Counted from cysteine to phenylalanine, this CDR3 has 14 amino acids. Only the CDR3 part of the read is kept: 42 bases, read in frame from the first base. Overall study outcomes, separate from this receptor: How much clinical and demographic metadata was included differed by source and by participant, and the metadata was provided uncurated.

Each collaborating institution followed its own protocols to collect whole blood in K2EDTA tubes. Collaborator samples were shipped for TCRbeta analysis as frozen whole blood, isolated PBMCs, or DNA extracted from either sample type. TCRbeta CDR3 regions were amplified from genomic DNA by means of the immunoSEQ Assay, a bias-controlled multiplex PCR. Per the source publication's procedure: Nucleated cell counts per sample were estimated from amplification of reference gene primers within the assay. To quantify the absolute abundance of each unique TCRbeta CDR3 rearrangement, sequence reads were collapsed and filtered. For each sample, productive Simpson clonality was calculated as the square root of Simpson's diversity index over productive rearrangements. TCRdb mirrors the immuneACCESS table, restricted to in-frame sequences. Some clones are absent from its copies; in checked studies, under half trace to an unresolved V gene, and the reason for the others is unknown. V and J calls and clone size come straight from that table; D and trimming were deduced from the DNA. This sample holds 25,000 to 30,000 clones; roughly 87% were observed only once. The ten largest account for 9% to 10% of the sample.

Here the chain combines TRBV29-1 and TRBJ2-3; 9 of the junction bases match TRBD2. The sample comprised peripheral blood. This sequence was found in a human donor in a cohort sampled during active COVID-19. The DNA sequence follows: TGCAGCGTAGCGGGGGGCCCCTCCACAGATACGCAGTATTTT. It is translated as CSVAGGPSTDTQYF.